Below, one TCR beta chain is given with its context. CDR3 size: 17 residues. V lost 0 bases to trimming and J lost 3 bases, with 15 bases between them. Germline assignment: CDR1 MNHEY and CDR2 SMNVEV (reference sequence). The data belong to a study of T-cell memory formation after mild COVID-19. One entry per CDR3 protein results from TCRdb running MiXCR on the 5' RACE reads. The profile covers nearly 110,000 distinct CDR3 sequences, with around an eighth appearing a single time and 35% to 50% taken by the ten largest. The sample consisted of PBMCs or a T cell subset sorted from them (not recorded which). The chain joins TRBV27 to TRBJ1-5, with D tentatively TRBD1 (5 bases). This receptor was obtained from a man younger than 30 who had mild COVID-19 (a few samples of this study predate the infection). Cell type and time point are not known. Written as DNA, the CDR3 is TGTGCCAGCAGTTTATCGACAGCGGCCGCCCTCAATCAGCCCCAGCATTTT. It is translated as CASSLSTAAALNQPQHF.